This entry features one TCR beta chain sequence. The target antigen is unknown. This entry is derived from a study of T cell repertoires in ileal Crohn's disease. For the study at large: Thiopurines (11) or anti-TNF agents (approximately 20) were given postoperatively to about half.

General observations from the study: Clonal expansions were more frequent in active smokers than non-smokers at surgery.

Here immunoSEQ multiplex PCR was the method, and the copy in TCRdb shows in-frame clones only, minus some. The data show roughly 15,000 clones, with approximately 78% seen just once and approximately 18% held by the top ten. Germline V gives CDR1 SQVTM, CDR2 ANQGSEA. Between the trimmed V and J ends, which lost 6 bases and 0 bases, there was a span of 12 bases. The CDR3 totals 14 residues. The chain joins TRBV29-1 to TRBJ2-1, with TRBD1 as a possible D gene (6 bases). Material: ileal tissue. This TCR derives from an adult with Crohn's disease. The CDR3 nucleotides are TGCAGCGTCCGCACAGGGATCTCCTACAATGAGCAGTTCTTC. It is translated as CSVRTGISYNEQFF.